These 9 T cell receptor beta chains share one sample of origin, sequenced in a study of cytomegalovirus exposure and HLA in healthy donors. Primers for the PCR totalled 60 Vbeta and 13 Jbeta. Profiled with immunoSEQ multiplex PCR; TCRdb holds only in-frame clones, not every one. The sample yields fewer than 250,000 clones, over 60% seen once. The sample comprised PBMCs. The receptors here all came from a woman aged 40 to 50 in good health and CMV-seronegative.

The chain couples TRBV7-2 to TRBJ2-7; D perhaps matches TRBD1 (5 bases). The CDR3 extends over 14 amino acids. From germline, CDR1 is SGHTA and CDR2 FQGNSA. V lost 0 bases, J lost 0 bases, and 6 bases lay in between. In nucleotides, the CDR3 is TGTGCCAGCAGCTTAGCTAGGGGCTCCTACGAGCAGTACTTC. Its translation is CASSLARGSYEQYF.

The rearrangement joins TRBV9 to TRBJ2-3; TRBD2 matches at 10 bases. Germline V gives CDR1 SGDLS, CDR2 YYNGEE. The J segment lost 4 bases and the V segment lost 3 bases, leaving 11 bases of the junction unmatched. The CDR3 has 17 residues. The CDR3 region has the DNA TGTGCCAGCAGCGCGTCCCGGACTAGCGGCGTTTCAGATACGCAGTATTTT. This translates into CASSASRTSGVSDTQYF.

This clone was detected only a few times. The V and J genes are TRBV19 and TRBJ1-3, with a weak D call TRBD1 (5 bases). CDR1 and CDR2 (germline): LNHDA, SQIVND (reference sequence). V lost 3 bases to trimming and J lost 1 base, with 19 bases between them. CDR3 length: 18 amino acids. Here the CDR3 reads CASSIEWGSRSSGNTIYF. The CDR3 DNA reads TGTGCCAGTAGTATCGAATGGGGCAGCCGAAGTTCTGGAAACACCATATATTTT.

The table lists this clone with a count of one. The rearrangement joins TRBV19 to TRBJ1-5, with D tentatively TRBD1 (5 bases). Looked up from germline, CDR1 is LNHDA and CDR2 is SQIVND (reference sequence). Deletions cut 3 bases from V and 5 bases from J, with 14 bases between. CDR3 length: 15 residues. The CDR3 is CASSIPGRVDQPQHF. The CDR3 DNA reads TGTGCCAGTAGTATCCCGGGCAGGGTCGATCAGCCCCAGCATTTT. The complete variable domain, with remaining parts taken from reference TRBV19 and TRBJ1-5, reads DGGITQSPKYLFRKEGQNVTLSCEQNLNHDAMYWYRQDPGQGLRLIYYSQIVNDFQKGDIAEGYSVSREKKESFPLTVTSAQKNPTAFYLCASSIPGRVDQPQHFGDGTRLSIL.

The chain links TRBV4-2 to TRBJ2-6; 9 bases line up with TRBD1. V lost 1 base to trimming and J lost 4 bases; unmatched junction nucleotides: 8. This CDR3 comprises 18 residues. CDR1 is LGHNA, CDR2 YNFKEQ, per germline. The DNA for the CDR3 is TGTGCCAGCAGCCAAGTCTCGGGACAGGGATCGGGGGCCAACGTCCTGACTTTC. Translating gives CASSQVSGQGSGANVLTF.

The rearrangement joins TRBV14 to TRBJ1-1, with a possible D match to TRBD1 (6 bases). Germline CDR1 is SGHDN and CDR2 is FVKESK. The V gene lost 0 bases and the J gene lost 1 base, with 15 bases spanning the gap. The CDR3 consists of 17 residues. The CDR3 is CASSQDWTEKWNTEAFF. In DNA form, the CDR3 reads TGTGCCAGCAGCCAAGATTGGACAGAGAAGTGGAACACTGAAGCTTTCTTT.

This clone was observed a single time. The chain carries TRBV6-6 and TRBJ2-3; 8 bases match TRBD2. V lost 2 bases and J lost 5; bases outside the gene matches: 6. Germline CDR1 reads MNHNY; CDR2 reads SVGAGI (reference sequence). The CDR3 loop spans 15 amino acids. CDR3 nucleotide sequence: TGTGCCAGCAGTTACGGGGCGGGAGGACGAGATACGCAGTATTTT. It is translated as CASSYGAGGRDTQYF.

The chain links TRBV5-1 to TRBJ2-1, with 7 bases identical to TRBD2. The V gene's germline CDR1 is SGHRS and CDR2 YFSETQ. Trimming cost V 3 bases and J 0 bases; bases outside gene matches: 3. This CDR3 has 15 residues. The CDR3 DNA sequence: TGCGCCAGCAGCTGGAGCGGGAACTCCTACAATGAGCAGTTCTTC. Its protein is CASSWSGNSYNEQFF.

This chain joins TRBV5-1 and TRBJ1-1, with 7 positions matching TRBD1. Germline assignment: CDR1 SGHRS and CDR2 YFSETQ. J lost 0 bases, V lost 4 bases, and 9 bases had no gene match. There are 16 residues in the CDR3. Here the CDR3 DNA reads TGCGCCAGCAGCCTGCAGGGGGGCTCAGTGAACACTGAAGCTTTCTTT. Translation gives CASSLQGGSVNTEAFF.